Below, 26 T cell receptor beta chains from the same sample are listed, as sequenced in a study of T cells after yellow fever vaccination. One entry per CDR3 protein results from TCRdb running MiXCR on the 5' RACE reads. The profile covers a few hundred thousand distinct CDR3 sequences, with less than 9% appearing a single time and approximately 0.85% taken by the ten largest. Here the sequenced sample was CD4+ T cells sorted from PBMCs, taken 15 days after the yellow fever booster vaccination. The receptors derive from a man aged 25-40 years who received the YFV17D yellow fever vaccine.

J is TRBJ1-2 and V is TRBV29-1, with D unresolved. In germline, CDR1 is SQVTM, CDR2 ANQGSEA. The CDR3 is 15 amino acids. Trimming removed 7 bases at V and 8 bases at J, with 26 bases between. For the CDR3, the DNA is TGCAGCGCCCCGGGCGTGGAGCGCCTCGGTGGGGGCTACACCTTC. It is translated as CSAPGVERLGGGYTF.

Ten or more counts support this clonotype. J is TRBJ2-7 and V is TRBV4-3; a weak D match, TRBD2 (7 bases). Germline V gene lookup returns CDR1 LGHNA and CDR2 YSLEER. V gave up 5 bases and J gave up 5 bases, with 19 bases separating them. The CDR3 sequence is 15 residues long. The CDR3, as DNA: TGCGCCAGCAGCTTCCTCTGGGGGGGGCGCGACGAGCAGTACTTC. It specifies CASSFLWGGRDEQYF.

This clonotype was found many times. The chain is built from TRBV7-2 and TRBJ1-4; D not certain. This CDR3 comprises 13 residues. The ends were cut back, 3 bases at V and 8 bases at J, with 10 bases in the middle. CDR1 SGHTA and CDR2 FQGNSA come from the germline V gene. In DNA, the CDR3 is TGTGCCAGCAGCTTTACGGTTGGGGAAAAACTGTTTTTT. Its translation is CASSFTVGEKLFF. Supplemented by reference TRBV7-2 and TRBJ1-4, the full variable domain reads GAGVSQSPSNKVTEKGKDVELRCDPISGHTALYWYRQSLGQGLEFLIYFQGNSAPDKSGLPSDRFSAERTGGSVSTLTIQRTQQEDSAVYLCASSFTVGEKLFFGSGTQLSVL.

The rearrangement uses TRBV5-1 and TRBJ2-6; D call uncertain. The V and J ends lost 6 bases and 2 bases respectively, with 6 bases between them. Germline CDR1 reads SGHRS; CDR2 reads YFSETQ. This CDR3 has 13 amino acids. The CDR3 DNA reads as TGCGCCAGCAAAACAGCTGGGGCCAACGTCCTGACTTTC. It codes for CASKTAGANVLTF. The whole variable domain, filled in from reference TRBV5-1 and TRBJ2-6, reads KAGVTQTPRYLIKTRGQQVTLSCSPISGHRSVSWYQQTPGQGLQFLFEYFSETQRNKGNFPGRFSGRQFSNSRSEMNVSTLELGDSALYLCASKTAGANVLTFGAGSRLTVL.

This sequence joins TRBV9 and TRBJ1-2; the D is unclear. The CDR3 length is 14 residues. Trimming pared 1 base from V and 4 bases from J, leaving 11 bases between. Germline values: CDR1 SGDLS, CDR2 YYNGEE. The CDR3 is CASSVMEATYGYTF. CDR3 sequence (DNA): TGTGCCAGCAGCGTAATGGAAGCTACCTATGGCTACACCTTC.

This clonotype was seen ten or more times. This sequence joins TRBV3-1 and TRBJ2-1; D call uncertain. CDR3 length: 13 residues. Per the germline V gene, CDR1 is LGHDT and CDR2 is YNNKEL (reference sequence). Trimming took 5 bases from V and 6 from J, leaving 11 bases between them. CDR3 sequence (DNA): TGTGCCAGCAGCGACCGCCGGAGCAATGAGCAGTTCTTC. Its protein product is CASSDRRSNEQFF.

This clonotype was picked up a small number of times. This chain connects TRBV5-1 to TRBJ2-3; no reliable D call. The V gene lost 3 bases and the J gene lost 9 bases, with 14 bases spanning the gap. Germline loops: CDR1 SGHRS, CDR2 YFSETQ. The CDR3 has 13 residues. The CDR3 DNA follows: TGCGCCAGCAGCTCCCCAACACTGGACACGCAGTATTTT. This sequence encodes CASSSPTLDTQYF.

Many counts were recorded for this clonotype. The rearrangement links TRBV10-3 to TRBJ2-7; the D gene could be TRBD1 or TRBD2 (5 bases each). V was clipped by 8 bases and J by 0 bases, with 14 bases between them. Germline V CDR1 and CDR2: ENHRY, SYGVKD. The CDR3 sequence is 14 residues long. CDR3 in amino acids: CAISWDPFSYEQYF. The CDR3 DNA sequence: TGTGCCATCTCCTGGGACCCCTTCTCCTACGAGCAGTACTTC.

This clonotype came up a few times. The V gene is TRBV12-3 or TRBV12-4, the J gene TRBJ2-4; 8 bases agree with TRBD2. The V segment lost 3 bases and the J segment 0 bases; nucleotides outside the gene matches: 13. The CDR3 has 19 residues. The CDR3: CASSLVRAGGLIAKNIQYF. DNA of the CDR3: TGTGCCAGCAGTTTGGTTCGGGCGGGAGGCCTCATAGCCAAAAACATTCAGTACTTC.

This clonotype has a count of ten or more. The chain carries TRBV5-1 and TRBJ2-2; 9 bases match TRBD2. The V gene's germline CDR1 is SGHRS and CDR2 YFSETQ. The V segment lost 2 bases and the J segment 5 bases; nucleotides outside the gene matches: 7. The CDR3 contains 16 residues. The CDR3 spells CASSLPGTSSTGELFF. CDR3 bases: TGCGCCAGCAGCTTACCCGGGACTAGCTCAACCGGGGAGCTGTTTTTT.

This clonotype was seen many times. This chain links TRBV5-1 with TRBJ2-5, with TRBD1 identical over 8 bases. The germline gives CDR1 SGHRS, CDR2 YFSETQ. The V segment lost 4 bases and the J segment 5 bases; nucleotides outside the gene matches: 10. The CDR3 is 15 residues long. The CDR3 DNA follows: TGCGCCAGCAGCCCACCTTCAGGGGGCCAGGAGACCCAGTACTTC. Residues: CASSPPSGGQETQYF.

The sample holds many counts of this clonotype. The chain joins TRBV12-3 or TRBV12-4 to TRBJ2-7; maybe TRBD1 (6 bases). V dropped 6 bases and J dropped 5 bases, with 8 bases sitting between them. The CDR3 runs to 11 residues. This CDR3 reads CASRQGDEQYF. The CDR3 nucleotides read TGTGCCAGCAGACAGGGAGACGAGCAGTACTTC.

Only a few counts were recorded for this clonotype. The chain is built from TRBV7-6 and TRBJ2-1, with D perhaps assigned TRBD1 or TRBD2 (5 bases each). This CDR3 comprises 15 residues. CDR1 and CDR2 from the germline V gene are SGHVS and FNYEAQ. V lost 4 bases and J 3 bases, leaving 13 bases between the germline ends. CDR3 DNA sequence: TGTGCCAGCAGCTCACCGGGACCCCACTACAATGAGCAGTTCTTC. It specifies CASSSPGPHYNEQFF.

This clonotype has more than one count but fewer than ten. The CDR3 DNA is TGTGCCAGCAGCGTAATGGGACAGGCGGAAGAGACCCAGTACTTC. It is translated as CASSVMGQAEETQYF. This rearrangement joins TRBV7-3 to TRBJ2-5, with 8 bases identical to TRBD1. The length of the CDR3 is 15 residues. V trimming: 5 bases; J trimming: 3 bases; junction bases outside the gene matches: 8. In germline, CDR1 is SGHTA, CDR2 FQGTGA.

This clonotype was counted many times. V gene TRBV3-1 combines with J gene TRBJ2-7; 7 bases match TRBD2. V shed 3 bases and J 8 bases; nucleotides not matched to a gene: 4. Germline CDR1 LGHDT, CDR2 YNNKEL (reference sequence). The CDR3 totals 12 residues. The CDR3 DNA reads as TGTGCCAGCAGCCAGGGCGGGGGAAAGCAGTACTTC. Its protein is CASSQGGGKQYF.

The rearrangement joins TRBV7-2 to TRBJ1-1, with a possible D match to TRBD1 (6 bases). Germline lookup yields CDR1 SGHTA and CDR2 FQGNSA. CDR3 length: 13 amino acids. V was cut by 8 bases and J by 10 bases, with 20 bases left in between. CDR3 sequence reads: CASERNQGLGAFF. CDR3 nucleotide sequence: TGTGCCAGCGAACGTAACCAGGGGCTGGGAGCTTTCTTT.

There are many counts of this clonotype. This chain links TRBV3-1 with TRBJ2-2, with 9 bases lining up with TRBD2. V lost 2 bases and J lost 4; bases outside the gene matches: 5. This CDR3 is built from 16 residues. Germline assignment: CDR1 LGHDT and CDR2 YNNKEL (reference sequence). The CDR3 region is CASSQRVAGVTGELFF. As DNA, the CDR3 is TGTGCCAGCAGCCAAAGGGTAGCGGGGGTCACCGGGGAGCTGTTTTTT.

V and J are TRBV20-1 and TRBJ2-7, with 7 bases aligning to TRBD2. V lost 6 bases, J lost 2 bases, and 4 bases stayed unmatched. Germline V lookup: CDR1 DFQATT, CDR2 SNEGSKA (reference sequence). The CDR3 runs 12 residues. CDR3 bases: TGCAGTGCAGTAGCGGGCGCCTACGAGCAGTACTTC. Translating gives CSAVAGAYEQYF.

Ten or more counts support this clonotype. The V call is TRBV12-3 or TRBV12-4, the J call TRBJ2-5; TRBD2 is a possible D gene (5 bases). CDR3 size: 11 residues. Trimming pared 4 bases from V and 10 bases from J, leaving 10 bases between. CDR3 amino acids: CASSSQRGQYF. The CDR3, as DNA: TGTGCCAGCAGTTCCCAACGGGGCCAGTACTTC.

The chain recombines TRBV18 with TRBJ2-1; D is tentatively TRBD1 or TRBD2 (7 bases each). V was clipped by 4 bases and J by 0 bases, with 16 bases between them. Germline V gene lookup returns CDR1 KGHSH and CDR2 LQKENI. The CDR3 has 17 residues. CDR3 in DNA: TGTGCCAGCTCACGGACCAGGGGGGGGAGCTCCTACAATGAGCAGTTCTTC. As protein: CASSRTRGGSSYNEQFF.

This clonotype was counted at least ten times. The chain is built from TRBV4-3 and TRBJ2-1; maybe TRBD2 (8 bases). The CDR3 extends over 19 amino acids. The V end was cut by 0 bases, the J end by 0 bases, with 18 bases between. CDR1 is LGHNA and CDR2 is YSLEER in the germline V gene. CDR3 protein: CASSQDLGGGRSSYNEQFF. In DNA, the CDR3 is TGCGCCAGCAGCCAAGATTTAGGGGGCGGGAGGAGCTCCTACAATGAGCAGTTCTTC.

This clonotype was seen a handful of times. The V and J genes are TRBV20-1 and TRBJ2-1; 8 bases match TRBD1. The CDR3 has 15 residues. J lost 15 bases, V lost 3 bases, and 19 bases had no gene match. Germline V gene data show CDR1 as DFQATT and CDR2 as SNEGSKA (reference sequence). CDR3 in amino acids: CSASLTGTGFVRLFF. The CDR3 bases are TGCAGTGCTAGCCTGACCGGGACAGGTTTTGTACGGCTGTTCTTC.

This clonotype was observed at least ten times. The chain combines TRBV5-1 with TRBJ1-1; D is uncertain. Germline assignment: CDR1 SGHRS and CDR2 YFSETQ. The length of the CDR3 is 16 residues. The V and J ends lost 0 bases and 3 bases respectively, with 15 bases between them. DNA of the CDR3: TGCGCCAGCAGCTTGGTAGGGTTTAGTGGGGACACTGAAGCTTTCTTT. Amino acids: CASSLVGFSGDTEAFF.

This clonotype has only a few counts. The chain recombines TRBV20-1 with TRBJ2-7; 7 positions match TRBD2. This CDR3 is 13 amino acids long. J lost 7 bases, V lost 6 bases, and 12 bases had no gene match. Per germline, CDR1 DFQATT and CDR2 SNEGSKA (reference sequence). CDR3 amino acids: CSADPGGRQEQYF. In nucleotides, the CDR3 is TGCAGTGCCGACCCAGGCGGGAGACAGGAGCAGTACTTC.

In its sample, this clonotype was seen a few times. The chain recombines TRBV9 with TRBJ1-2; perhaps TRBD1 as D (5 bases). Between the trimmed V and J ends, which lost 4 bases and 6 bases, there was a span of 16 bases. This CDR3 contains 14 residues. Germline CDR1 SGDLS, CDR2 YYNGEE. CDR3 amino acids: CASSPLPGLDGYTF. In DNA, the CDR3 is TGTGCCAGCAGCCCCCTCCCAGGGTTAGATGGCTACACCTTC.

This clonotype was seen repeatedly, ten times or more. The chain has TRBV5-1 and TRBJ2-1, with unresolved D. From germline, CDR1 is SGHRS and CDR2 YFSETQ. V lost 4 bases to trimming and J lost 0 bases, with 11 bases between them. This CDR3 has 15 residues. CDR3 sequence: CASSTGPSSYNEQFF. CDR3 bases: TGCGCCAGCAGCACCGGGCCCAGCTCCTACAATGAGCAGTTCTTC.